These 2 T cell receptor beta chains were all obtained from the same sample, sequenced in a study of OX40 agonist ivuxolimab in advanced cancers. Assay used: immunoSEQ multiplex PCR; TCRdb lists only in-frame clones, some missing. The sample holds tens of thousands of clones, about 95% seen once. The sequencing here drew on CD4+ or CD8+ T cells sorted from blood, taken in a trial of the OX40 agonist ivuxolimab. All receptors derive from an adult with an advanced solid tumor such as melanoma, head and neck, liver or kidney cancer.

The table lists this clone with a count of one. The rearrangement uses TRBV19 and TRBJ1-1; TRBD1 matches 8 bases. This CDR3 is built from 15 residues. The V gene's germline CDR1 is LNHDA and CDR2 SQIVND (reference sequence). V lost 1 base and J lost 8; bases outside the gene matches: 9. Written as DNA, the CDR3 is TGTGCCAGTAGTATAGGGGGGACAGGAGGAATCGAAGCTTTCTTT. This translates into CASSIGGTGGIEAFF.

The chain couples TRBV6-5 to TRBJ2-3, with TRBD2 matching 10 bases. From germline, CDR1 is MNHEY and CDR2 SVGAGI. The CDR3 totals 15 residues. Losses at the gene ends were 2 bases for V and 4 bases for J; bases not matched to a gene: 3. CDR3 bases: TGTGCCAGCAGTTACCTAGCGGGAGTACCAGATACGCAGTATTTT. Protein: CASSYLAGVPDTQYF.